This record concerns one T cell receptor (beta chain) sequence. This CDR3 is 14 amino acids long. V was clipped by 6 bases and J by 4 bases; unmatched bases: 6. Germline lookup yields CDR1 ENHRY and CDR2 SYGVKD. This table comes from immunoSEQ multiplex PCR, and its TCRdb copy is limited to in-frame clones, with some not included. Of around 32,000 clones in the sample, approximately 78% were seen once. These data are taken from a study of T cells in narcolepsy. Study background: Patients with NT1 or NT2 and healthy control donors were enrolled.

The material sequenced was CD45RA- memory CD4+ T cells from PBMCs. The receptor was isolated from a human donor with narcolepsy. The V call is TRBV10-3, the J call TRBJ2-3, with 8 nucleotides matching TRBD1. CDR3 residues: CAIRPGGDADTQYF. The CDR3 nucleotides read TGTGCCATCAGACCAGGGGGCGACGCAGATACGCAGTATTTT.